This TCR beta chain originates from a study of CD8+ T cells in alopecia areata. RNA, once extracted, was reverse transcribed into cDNA for use as the sequencing template. TCRdb's copy holds only in-frame clones and misses some; the assay was immunoSEQ multiplex PCR. This sample has 150,000 to 200,000 clones, with approximately 61% found just once. Treatment: oral pan-JAK inhibitor, 5-10 mg twice daily. Investigators sorted PBMCs to obtain both CD4+ and CD8+ T cells. The material was CD4+ T cells sorted from blood, obtained at week 24, from a patient treated with tofacitinib. The source is a human donor with alopecia areata.

The CDR3 nucleotides read TGCGCCAGCAGCTTGATAGAAACCTCCTACGAGCAGTACTTC. Protein product: CASSLIETSYEQYF. V and J are TRBV5-1 and TRBJ2-7; D not resolved. The V gene's germline CDR1 is SGHRS and CDR2 YFSETQ. This CDR3 has 14 residues. V dropped 1 base and J dropped 0 bases, with 8 bases sitting between them.